This is a list of T cell receptor beta chains from one sample in a study of T cell responses to AZD1222 COVID-19 vaccine. The protocol was immunoSEQ multiplex PCR, while the TCRdb copy is restricted to in-frame clones and leaves out a portion. This sample has about 130,000 clones, with 70% to 90% found just once. The sample consisted of peripheral blood, taken on day 0 of AZD1222 vaccination. These receptors were taken from an adult in good health. The conserved cysteine and the conserved F or W are not part of the CDR3 here.

J: TRBJ1-5; V: TRBV2; CDR3: ASSEEGQVQH
J: TRBJ2-7; V: TRBV27; CDR3: ASMILGASGEQY
J: TRBJ1-1; V: TRBV7-9; CDR3: ASSLGQIEAF
J: TRBJ2-7; V: TRBV27; CDR3: ASSNRDRTYEQY
J: TRBJ2-1; V: TRBV2; CDR3: ASIEAGVTDNEQF
J: TRBJ2-1; V: TRBV9; CDR3: ASSVAGGGTYNEQF
J: TRBJ1-2; V: TRBV3-1/TRBV3-2; CDR3: ASSQGPGQGADYGYT
J: TRBJ2-5; V: TRBV6-2/TRBV6-3; CDR3: ASSYSGEGETQY
J: TRBJ1-1; V: TRBV5-4; CDR3: ASSLNVGEAF
J: TRBJ1-2; V: TRBV12-3/TRBV12-4; CDR3: ASSLGQTSGYT
J: TRBJ2-3; V: TRBV7-2; CDR3: ASSLTAGGLDTQY
J: TRBJ2-5; V: TRBV5-6; CDR3: ASSPIKQGAETQY
J: TRBJ2-7; V: TRBV5-4; CDR3: ASSLDRSYEQY
J: TRBJ2-1; V: TRBV6-5; CDR3: ASSYSRENMNEQF
J: TRBJ2-7; V: TRBV6-5; CDR3: ASSYLRAEQY
J: TRBJ1-2; V: TRBV6-1; CDR3: ASSEGAGSHGYT
J: TRBJ2-4; V: TRBV20-1; CDR3: SASDRTLAKNIQY
J: TRBJ1-5; V: TRBV27; CDR3: ASSPVLSQSNQPQH
J: TRBJ1-1; V: TRBV19; CDR3: ASSARTDEYTEAF
J: TRBJ1-6; V: TRBV14; CDR3: ASSLGQGAESPLH
J: TRBJ1-4; V: TRBV29-1; CDR3: SVATGFNEKLF
J: TRBJ2-3; V: TRBV4-1; CDR3: ASSLPKDPEPTDTQY
J: TRBJ1-3; V: TRBV3-1/TRBV3-2; CDR3: ASSQDFGQGANTIY
J: TRBJ2-2; V: TRBV5-1; CDR3: ASFVTGGGTGELF
J: TRBJ1-2; V: TRBV7-2; CDR3: ASSLETRASNYGYT
J: TRBJ2-7; V: TRBV27; CDR3: ASRKTWDSTYEQY
J: TRBJ2-2; V: TRBV30; CDR3: AWKFAPNTGELF
J: TRBJ2-1; V: TRBV5-4; CDR3: ASSPLMAGAGYNEQF